The source of this TCR beta chain is a study of cytomegalovirus exposure and HLA in healthy donors. The length of the CDR3 is 14 residues. CDR1 and CDR2 from the germline V gene are SNHLY and FYNNEI. The V and J ends lost 3 bases and 8 bases, in that order; junction bases with no gene match: 9. Worth noting for this clone: The antigen remains undetermined.

Whole-study findings and limits: The study recorded 160 or so TCR beta chains that were cytomegalovirus-associated. CMV serostatus was the only immune exposure information that was available.

The PCR was carried out with 60 Vbeta primers and 13 Jbeta primers. The table came from immunoSEQ multiplex PCR; TCRdb's copy has only in-frame clones and leaves some out. The sample lists approximately 190,000 clones, about four fifths occurring once. The chain joins TRBV2 to TRBJ1-2; 7 bases are a match to TRBD1. This TCR came from a man in his forties in good health and CMV-seropositive. Source material: PBMCs. The CDR3 nucleotides are TGTGCCAGCAGTGAGCCTACAGGGGCGCGAGGCTACACCTTC. Protein product: CASSEPTGARGYTF.